Below, 10 T cell receptor beta chains from the same sample are listed, as sequenced in a study (dated by TCRdb to about 2015). Library prep was done by 5' RACE. Reads for this sample came from an Illumina MiSeq. TCRdb reanalyzed the raw reads on its own, using fastp at Q25 for trimming and MiXCR for clone calling, and kept in-frame beta chains. All rows with the same CDR3 protein become a single entry with the most common DNA and genes. Present in this sample are about 46,000 distinct CDR3 sequences, about 28% of which were seen just once. The ten biggest clones cover 2.1% of the sample. The sequencing sample was made of naive CD4+ T cells sorted from blood. In light of the paper, this sample's cell subset or site label describes: naive CD4+ T cells, CD4+CD45RA+CD25-. The receptors here all came from a female donor with breast cancer.

This clonotype was found once. This chain joins TRBV7-2 and TRBJ2-3; D possibly corresponds to TRBD2 (6 bases). Per the germline V gene, CDR1 is SGHTA and CDR2 is FQGNSA. The V gene lost 6 bases and the J gene lost 2 bases, with 12 bases spanning the gap. This CDR3 has 14 amino acids. Here the CDR3 DNA reads TGTGCCAGCAGTTGGGACTTACTCACAGATACGCAGTATTTT. Translating it yields CASSWDLLTDTQYF.

V gene TRBV5-5 combines with J gene TRBJ1-1, with a tentative D call TRBD1 (5 bases). V gave up 1 base and J gave up 5 bases, with 12 bases separating them. The germline V gene has CDR1 SGHKS and CDR2 YYEKEE (reference sequence). The CDR3 has 14 amino acids. CDR3 nucleotide sequence: TGTGCCAGCAGCTTGCGCAGGGATGCTACTGAAGCTTTCTTT. Protein: CASSLRRDATEAFF.

This clonotype was observed a handful of times. Mismatch with germline at one junction end may stem from a read error. DNA for the CDR3: TGTGCTAGCAGCTTAAGCTTGAACACTGAAGCTTTCTTT. It encodes CASSLSLNTEAFF. The chain couples TRBV7-7 to TRBJ1-1; D gene ambiguous. Per germline, CDR1 SSHAT and CDR2 FNYEAQ (reference sequence). This CDR3 has 13 amino acids.

This chain links TRBV7-8 with TRBJ2-3, with 9 bases aligning to TRBD2. The V segment lost 5 bases and the J segment 14 bases; nucleotides outside the gene matches: 8. Germline V gene lookup returns CDR1 SGHVS and CDR2 FQNEAQ. The CDR3 runs 12 residues. CDR3 nucleotides: TGTGCCAGCAGCACCGGACTAGCGTGGGTGTATTTT. It yields the protein CASSTGLAWVYF.

There are a few counts of this clonotype. This chain joins TRBV10-3 and TRBJ1-6; the D gene is possibly TRBD1 (6 bases). The CDR3 is 13 amino acids. CDR1 and CDR2 from the germline V gene are ENHRY and SYGVKD. Deletions cut 10 bases from V and 6 bases from J, with 13 bases between. The CDR3 nucleotides are TGTGCCACGGCAGGGGACCTTAATTCACCCCTCCACTTT. As protein: CATAGDLNSPLHF.

This clonotype was detected once. The chain is built from TRBV20-1 and TRBJ1-3; tentative D call: TRBD1 (5 bases). This CDR3 is 14 amino acids long. The germline V and J ends were trimmed by 3 bases and 2 bases, with 11 bases remaining between them. Germline V gives CDR1 DFQATT, CDR2 SNEGSKA (reference sequence). The CDR3 DNA reads TGCAGTGCTAGCGAATGGGGGGCTGGAAACACCATATATTTT. Translating it yields CSASEWGAGNTIYF.

This clonotype was recorded a few times. The rearrangement links TRBV7-3 to TRBJ2-3, with 7 positions matching TRBD2. The germline V gene has CDR1 SGHTA and CDR2 FQGTGA. The CDR3 runs to 15 residues. The ends lost 8 bases at V and 0 bases at J; junction bases unmatched: 8. The CDR3 loop reads CASAVAGGSTDTQYF. CDR3 coding DNA: TGTGCCAGCGCAGTAGCGGGCGGTAGCACAGATACGCAGTATTTT.

J is TRBJ1-2 and V is TRBV5-1, with D uncertain. Germline V gene sequence: CDR1 SGHRS, CDR2 YFSETQ. The CDR3 totals 15 residues. Deletions cut 1 base from V and 0 bases from J, with 10 bases between. The CDR3 spells CASSLNTDSNYGYTF. The DNA of the CDR3 is TGCGCCAGCAGCTTGAACACGGACTCTAACTATGGCTACACCTTC.

V usage is TRBV7-2 and J usage is TRBJ1-2, with unresolved D. The germline V and J ends were trimmed by 5 bases and 4 bases, with 11 bases remaining between them. Germline CDR1 SGHTA, CDR2 FQGNSA. CDR3 length equals 13 residues. CDR3 nucleotides: TGTGCCAGCAGCCTTAAGGGTCCCTATGGCTACACCTTC. This translates into CASSLKGPYGYTF.

The chain joins TRBV29-1 to TRBJ2-1, with D hard to call. The V and J ends lost 4 bases and 11 bases respectively, with 9 bases between them. The V gene's germline CDR1 is SQVTM and CDR2 ANQGSEA. The CDR3 loop spans 10 amino acids. The DNA for the CDR3 is TGCAGCGTTGGTACAATGAAGCAGTTCTTC. This gives the protein CSVGTMKQFF.